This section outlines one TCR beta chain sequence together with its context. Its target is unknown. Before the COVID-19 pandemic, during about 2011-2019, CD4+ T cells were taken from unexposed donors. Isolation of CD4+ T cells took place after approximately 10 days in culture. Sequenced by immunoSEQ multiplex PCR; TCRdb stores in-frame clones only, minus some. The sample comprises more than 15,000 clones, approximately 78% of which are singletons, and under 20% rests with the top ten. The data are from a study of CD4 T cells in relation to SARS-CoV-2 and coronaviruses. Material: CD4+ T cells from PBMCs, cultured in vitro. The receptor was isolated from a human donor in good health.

CDR3 region: CASSEARAGGTEAFF. CDR3 DNA: TGTGCCAGCAGTGAAGCCCGGGCAGGGGGCACTGAAGCTTTCTTT. The chain joins TRBV6-1 to TRBJ1-1; 7 bases are a match to TRBD1. Germline lookup yields CDR1 MNHNS and CDR2 SASEGT. The CDR3 is made up of 15 amino acids. J was trimmed by 4 bases and V by 0 bases; bases with no gene match: 5.